A selection of T cell receptor beta chains follows, all from one sample in a study of T-cell memory formation after mild COVID-19. TCRdb itself ran the 5' RACE reads through MiXCR, one entry per CDR3 protein. The sample includes about 340,000 distinct CDR3 sequences, 10% to 15% of them seen just once. Sequenced: PBMCs or a T cell subset sorted from them (not recorded which). All receptors come from a man aged 18 to 35 who had mild COVID-19 (a few samples of this study predate the infection). Cell type and time point are not known. CDR3s include the opening cysteine and the closing phenylalanine or tryptophan. The order of the fields is clone size, J gene, D gene, V gene, CDR3 length, CDR3 protein, CDR3 DNA. The D gene is left open where the match is weak. Clone size is shown for a subset of rows, as once, few, many or a class of expanded clone.

size: .
J: TRBJ1-1
D: .
V: TRBV20-1
length: 14
CDR3: CSGEGEGVNTEAFF
DNA: TGCAGTGGGGAGGGTGAGGGAGTGAACACTGAAGCTTTCTTT

size: .
J: TRBJ1-4
D: .
V: TRBV4-2
length: 16
CDR3: CASSQVFRGPDEKLFF
DNA: TGTGCCAGCAGCCAAGTGTTCCGGGGGCCCGATGAAAAACTGTTTTTT

size: .
J: TRBJ2-2
D: TRBD1
V: TRBV11-3
length: 14
CDR3: CASSPGQGGGELFF
DNA: TGTGCCAGCAGCCCGGGACAGGGGGGCGGGGAGCTGTTTTTT

size: .
J: TRBJ2-7
D: TRBD1
V: TRBV10-2
length: 15
CDR3: CASSEPRTGGYEQYF
DNA: TGCGCCAGCAGTGAGCCTAGGACAGGGGGCTACGAGCAGTACTTC

size: .
J: TRBJ2-5
D: .
V: TRBV6-2/TRBV6-3
length: 14
CDR3: CASSYQTGRETQYF
DNA: TGTGCCAGCAGTTACCAGACAGGTCGGGAGACCCAGTACTTC

size: few
J: TRBJ1-1
D: .
V: TRBV4-1
length: 16
CDR3: CASRFSHGQPNTEAFF
DNA: TGCGCCAGCAGATTCTCTCATGGACAGCCGAACACTGAAGCTTTCTTT

size: few
J: TRBJ1-5
D: .
V: TRBV19
length: 12
CDR3: CASSASYQPQHF
DNA: TGTGCCAGTAGTGCGTCATATCAGCCCCAGCATTTT

size: few
J: TRBJ2-3
D: .
V: TRBV20-1
length: 14
CDR3: CSAIPHPSTDTQYF
DNA: TGCAGTGCTATCCCTCACCCTAGCACAGATACGCAGTATTTT

size: few
J: TRBJ2-2
D: TRBD1
V: TRBV20-1
length: 14
CDR3: CSAPGQSRTGELFF
DNA: TGCAGTGCCCCGGGACAGAGCCGCACCGGGGAGCTGTTTTTT

size: few
J: TRBJ2-1
D: TRBD2
V: TRBV7-9
length: 16
CDR3: CASSLASSGRAFEQFF
DNA: TGTGCCAGCAGCTTAGCTTCTAGCGGCAGGGCGTTTGAGCAGTTCTTC

size: .
J: TRBJ1-6
D: .
V: TRBV20-1
length: 12
CDR3: CSATRMDSPLHF
DNA: TGCAGTGCTACAAGGATGGATTCACCCCTCCACTTT

size: many
J: TRBJ2-3
D: .
V: TRBV7-2
length: 15
CDR3: CASSLAGGRWDTQYF
DNA: TGTGCCAGCAGCTTAGCCGGGGGGCGGTGGGATACGCAGTATTTT

size: few
J: TRBJ2-7
D: .
V: TRBV9
length: 14
CDR3: CASSPQGSGYEQYF
DNA: TGTGCCAGCAGCCCTCAGGGTTCTGGCTACGAGCAGTACTTC

size: .
J: TRBJ2-7
D: TRBD1
V: TRBV6-2/TRBV6-3
length: 17
CDR3: CASSPGQGLLAETEQYF
DNA: TGTGCCAGCAGTCCCGGACAGGGTTTGCTAGCTGAGACCGAGCAGTACTTC

size: .
J: TRBJ1-1
D: .
V: TRBV20-1
length: 13
CDR3: CSAGAGVATEAFF
DNA: TGCAGTGCTGGAGCAGGGGTGGCCACTGAAGCTTTCTTT

size: .
J: TRBJ2-1
D: TRBD2
V: TRBV20-1
length: 16
CDR3: CSALTPLGGSYNEQFF
DNA: TGCAGTGCCCTTACCCCTCTGGGAGGGTCCTACAATGAGCAGTTCTTC

size: few
J: TRBJ2-1
D: .
V: TRBV6-5
length: 13
CDR3: CASKPNTYNEQFF
DNA: TGTGCCAGCAAACCAAATACCTACAATGAGCAGTTCTTC

size: .
J: TRBJ1-6
D: .
V: TRBV4-2
length: 12
CDR3: CASSTDNSPLHF
DNA: TGTGCCAGCAGCACTGATAATTCACCCCTCCACTTT

size: many
J: TRBJ1-5
D: TRBD1
V: TRBV4-1
length: 17
CDR3: CASSQVATGGGNQPQHF
DNA: TGCGCCAGCAGCCAAGTAGCGACAGGGGGCGGCAATCAGCCCCAGCATTTT

size: few
J: TRBJ1-2
D: .
V: TRBV20-1
length: 11
CDR3: CSATPLYGYTF
DNA: TGCAGTGCCACACCTCTTTATGGCTACACCTTC

size: few
J: TRBJ1-1
D: .
V: TRBV5-8
length: 11
CDR3: CASSSTRKAFF
DNA: TGTGCCAGCAGCTCTACCCGGAAAGCTTTCTTT

size: few
J: TRBJ2-3
D: .
V: TRBV11-2
length: 13
CDR3: CASSPSGWDTQYF
DNA: TGTGCCAGCAGCCCCTCAGGGTGGGATACGCAGTATTTT

size: few
J: TRBJ2-1
D: .
V: TRBV5-4
length: 16
CDR3: CASSTGLTLSYNEQFF
DNA: TGTGCCAGCAGTACGGGACTTACCCTCTCCTACAATGAGCAGTTCTTC

size: many
J: TRBJ2-3
D: .
V: TRBV5-6
length: 12
CDR3: CASSSSSVTQYF
DNA: TGTGCCAGCAGCTCCTCTAGCGTTACGCAGTATTTT

size: .
J: TRBJ2-7
D: .
V: TRBV27
length: 16
CDR3: CASSPLLGEWTYEQYF
DNA: TGTGCCAGCAGTCCTCTCCTCGGGGAATGGACCTACGAGCAGTACTTC

size: .
J: TRBJ2-1
D: TRBD2
V: TRBV24-1
length: 17
CDR3: CATSDLGLAGGLGEQFF
DNA: TGTGCCACCAGTGATTTGGGACTAGCGGGGGGGCTCGGTGAGCAGTTCTTC